The source of this T cell receptor beta chain is a study of siplizumab effects on memory and regulatory T cells. The CDR3 totals 16 residues. Germline CDR1 reads SNHLY; CDR2 reads FYNNEI. V lost 3 bases, J lost 3 bases, and 15 bases lay in between. Profiling relied on immunoSEQ multiplex PCR, and the TCRdb table lists in-frame clones only, not all of them. The sample lists roughly 100,000 clones, roughly 93% occurring once. The sequence was obtained from a human donor in good health. The rearrangement joins TRBV2 to TRBJ1-5; D gene uncertain. The specimen sequenced was Tregs sorted from blood. The CDR3 loop reads CASSDLRRVVNQPQHF. CDR3 DNA: TGTGCCAGCAGTGATCTCAGGCGGGTCGTCAATCAGCCCCAGCATTTT.